This TCR beta chain came from a study of Ad26.COV2.S vaccination and SARS-CoV-2 variants. Overall study: Dosing was one shot or two shots 56 days apart.

Treatment here: roughly 19 received Ad26.COV2.S at low or high dose, single or two shots; 5 received placebo; per-sample allocation not given. Collection of samples fell on day 63 after the first vaccine or placebo injection. Produced via immunoSEQ multiplex PCR; TCRdb's table is partial and in-frame only. The table lists about 250,000 clones, 87% of them singletons, with roughly 3% in the top ten. This clonotype originated in a person between 18 and 65 years old who received the Ad26.COV2.S COVID-19 vaccine or a placebo. The source was peripheral blood, collected in a trial of Ad26.COV2.S vaccine versus placebo.

CDR3 coding DNA: TGTGCCAGCAGGGCAAACGACAGGGGGATCTCCGGGGAGCTGTTTTTT. It codes for CASRANDRGISGELFF. V usage is TRBV25-1 and J usage is TRBJ2-2; 9 bases align to TRBD1. V was pared by 6 bases and J by 6 bases, with 11 bases of the junction left unmatched. Per germline, CDR1 MGHDK and CDR2 SYGVNS. The CDR3 has 16 residues.